Below are 29 T cell receptor beta chains sequenced from a single sample in a study of T cells in Graves' hyperthyroidism and ophthalmopathy. TCR beta CDR3 region amplification was performed from RNA transcripts. In the first-round RT-PCR of the TCR CDR3, the HTBI primer set was used. TCRdb reprocessed the multiplex PCR reads via MiXCR and lists one record per CDR3 protein. Of around 190,000 distinct CDR3 sequences in the sample, around 17% are singletons; the top ten hold roughly 55%. Sequenced: blood. These receptors came from a woman between 45 and 60 years old with Graves' hyperthyroidism.

This sequence joins TRBV7-9 and TRBJ2-7, with 13 bases fitting TRBD2. Per germline, CDR1 SEHNR and CDR2 FQNEAQ (reference sequence). After removal of 5 bases from V and 4 bases from J, the junction contained 11 bases not matched to a gene. The CDR3 is 17 residues long. The CDR3 nucleotides are TGTGCCAGCAGCCCGATCGGACTAGCGGGAGTGAGGTACGAGCAGTACTTC. As protein: CASSPIGLAGVRYEQYF.

The gene calls are TRBV7-6 and TRBJ1-2; 7 bases line up with TRBD1. Germline values: CDR1 SGHVS, CDR2 FNYEAQ. The CDR3 extends over 15 amino acids. The V and J ends lost 5 bases and 2 bases, in that order; junction bases with no gene match: 8. The DNA of the CDR3 is TGTGCCAGCAGCGACATGGGACAGATCAACTATGGCTACACCTTC. It specifies CASSDMGQINYGYTF.

This clonotype was counted a few times. This chain connects TRBV27 to TRBJ1-1; no definite D call. Per germline, CDR1 MNHEY and CDR2 SMNVEV (reference sequence). Trimming took off 3 bases at V and 5 bases at J, with 13 bases between the two ends. CDR3 length: 14 amino acids. Here the CDR3 DNA reads TGTGCCAGCAGTTTTGGAAAGGGCCGGACTGAAGCTTTCTTT. This encodes CASSFGKGRTEAFF.

This clonotype was seen only a few times. V usage is TRBV20-1 and J usage is TRBJ2-1; D unclear. The CDR3 has 15 residues. V lost 1 base, J lost 0 bases, and 10 bases lay in between. Germline V gene sequence: CDR1 DFQATT, CDR2 SNEGSKA (reference sequence). The CDR3 region is CSARVPGYSYNEQFF. DNA of the CDR3: TGCAGTGCTAGAGTCCCCGGCTACTCCTACAATGAGCAGTTCTTC.

The V and J genes are TRBV7-9 and TRBJ2-5, with TRBD2 matching 10 bases. Germline-derived CDR1 and CDR2 are SEHNR and FQNEAQ (reference sequence). The J segment lost 0 bases and the V segment lost 5 bases, leaving 6 bases of the junction unmatched. The CDR3 loop spans 16 amino acids. The CDR3 sequence: CASSQPGLAYQETQYF. As DNA, the CDR3 is TGTGCCAGCAGCCAACCGGGACTAGCGTACCAAGAGACCCAGTACTTC.

This clonotype was observed many times. The chain links TRBV9 to TRBJ2-3; 10 bases fit TRBD2. Germline V gene sequence: CDR1 SGDLS, CDR2 YYNGEE. The V and J ends lost 2 bases and 0 bases, in that order; junction bases with no gene match: 9. This CDR3 has 18 amino acids. The CDR3 coding sequence is TGTGCCAGCAGCGTCCCCGCAGCGGGAGGGACAAGCACAGATACGCAGTATTTT. Its translation is CASSVPAAGGTSTDTQYF.

This clonotype was recorded at least ten times. The CDR3, as DNA: TGTGCCAGCAGTTACCCTAGCGGGAGGACCAATGAGCAGTTCTTC. It translates to CASSYPSGRTNEQFF. V usage is TRBV6-2 or TRBV6-3 and J usage is TRBJ2-1; 11 bases are shared with TRBD2. Germline loops: CDR1 MNHEY, CDR2 SVGEGT. The CDR3 spans 15 residues. V shed 2 bases and J 6 bases; nucleotides not matched to a gene: 3.

The chain couples TRBV5-1 to TRBJ1-4; D gene unclear. V lost 0 bases, J lost 8 bases, and 14 bases lay in between. The CDR3 totals 15 residues. Germline-derived CDR1 and CDR2 are SGHRS and YFSETQ. The CDR3 reads CASSLVSPPTEKLFF. The CDR3 DNA sequence: TGCGCCAGCAGCTTGGTGTCCCCGCCTACGGAAAAACTGTTTTTT. Supplemented by reference TRBV5-1 and TRBJ1-4, the full variable domain reads KAGVTQTPRYLIKTRGQQVTLSCSPISGHRSVSWYQQTPGQGLQFLFEYFSETQRNKGNFPGRFSGRQFSNSRSEMNVSTLELGDSALYLCASSLVSPPTEKLFFGSGTQLSVL.

This clonotype was seen many times. The gene calls are TRBV15 and TRBJ2-5, with 7 bases matching TRBD2. The trim removed 2 bases at V and 5 bases at J, leaving 5 bases unmatched. Germline values: CDR1 LNHNV, CDR2 YYDKDF (reference sequence). This CDR3 contains 14 residues. The DNA for the CDR3 is TGTGCCACCAGCAGATCGGGGGGACGGGAGACCCAGTACTTC. Protein sequence: CATSRSGGRETQYF. The full variable domain, rest sourced from reference TRBV15 and TRBJ2-5, is DAMVIQNPRYQVTQFGKPVTLSCSQTLNHNVMYWYQQKSSQAPKLLFHYYDKDFNNEADTPDNFQSRRPNTSFCFLDIRSPGLGDTAMYLCATSRSGGRETQYFGPGTRLLVL.

Ten or more counts support this clonotype. The chain combines TRBV2 with TRBJ2-7; D may match TRBD1 or TRBD2 (5 bases each). This CDR3 has 14 amino acids. V dropped 6 bases and J dropped 3 bases, with 15 bases sitting between them. CDR1 is SNHLY, CDR2 FYNNEI, per germline. CDR3 nucleotide sequence: TGTGCCAGCAGGGCCGGGACGGTTGGCTACGAGCAGTACTTC. It is translated as CASRAGTVGYEQYF.

As for this clonotype: This may arise from a read error, as a much more abundant clone is one base away. The gene calls are TRBV12-3 or TRBV12-4 and TRBJ2-7; D ambiguous. The better agreement between TRBJ2-1 and the DNA end casts doubt on the J call. CDR3 length: 13 amino acids. This CDR3 reads CASSSETTYEQFF. CDR3 DNA: TGTGCCAGCAGCTCCGAAACAACCTACGAGCAGTTCTTC.

The sample holds many counts of this clonotype. J is TRBJ2-3 and V is TRBV20-1; D ambiguous. The CDR3 length is 13 residues. Germline V lookup: CDR1 DFQATT, CDR2 SNEGSKA (reference sequence). V dropped 4 bases and J dropped 2 bases, with 10 bases sitting between them. DNA for the CDR3: TGCAGTGCTAAGAAGGGCCACACAGATACGCAGTATTTT. Residues: CSAKKGHTDTQYF.

The CDR3 DNA reads TGTGCCAGCCGCCAGGGGGAAGCTAATGAAAAACTGTTTTTT. It encodes CASRQGEANEKLFF. The chain recombines TRBV28 with TRBJ1-4; 7 positions agree with TRBD1. V lost 8 bases to trimming and J lost 3 bases; unmatched junction nucleotides: 6. Looked up from germline, CDR1 is MDHEN and CDR2 is SYDVKM. The CDR3 has 14 amino acids. Full variable domain (missing parts from reference TRBV28 and TRBJ1-4): DVKVTQSSRYLVKRTGEKVFLECVQDMDHENMFWYRQDPGLGLRLIYFSYDVKMKEKGDIPEGYSVSREKKERFSLILESASTNQTSMYLCASRQGEANEKLFFGSGTQLSVL.

This clonotype has a handful of counts. The J gene is TRBJ2-6, the V gene TRBV29-1; no firm D call. The length of the CDR3 is 16 residues. Trimming cost V 1 base and J 2 bases, with 12 bases left between them. Germline lookup yields CDR1 SQVTM and CDR2 ANQGSEA. This chain's CDR3 is CSVEGPSSPGANVLTF. The CDR3 nucleotides are TGCAGCGTTGAAGGGCCAAGCAGTCCTGGGGCCAACGTCCTGACTTTC.

The chain links TRBV12-3 or TRBV12-4 to TRBJ1-4; the match to TRBD1 covers 10 bases. V gave up 2 bases and J gave up 13 bases; unmatched junction bases: 4. The CDR3 is 13 amino acids. The CDR3 region is CASSLLTGGILFF. The CDR3 DNA follows: TGTGCCAGCAGTTTACTGACAGGGGGCATACTGTTTTTT.

This clonotype was counted a few times. The chain links TRBV25-1 to TRBJ2-3, with TRBD1 identical over 10 bases. Per germline, CDR1 MGHDK and CDR2 SYGVNS. V shed 5 bases and J 6 bases; nucleotides not matched to a gene: 8. The CDR3 runs 15 residues. The CDR3 is CASSPAGQGFDTQYF. DNA of the CDR3: TGTGCCAGCAGTCCCGCGGGACAGGGGTTCGATACGCAGTATTTT.

In this sample, this clonotype turned up many times. V and J are TRBV20-1 and TRBJ1-6; D may be TRBD1 (6 bases). This CDR3 is 15 amino acids long. V gave up 4 bases and J gave up 6 bases, with 16 bases separating them. Germline V gene lookup returns CDR1 DFQATT and CDR2 SNEGSKA (reference sequence). The CDR3 nucleotides read TGCAGTGCTATAGACAGGATCACTCCTAATTCACCCCTCCACTTT. Translated, it gives CSAIDRITPNSPLHF.

There are a few counts of this clonotype. This chain joins TRBV6-1 and TRBJ2-1, with unresolved D. V lost 7 bases and J 3 bases, leaving 10 bases between the germline ends. This CDR3 spans 13 amino acids. The germline CDR1 and CDR2 sequences are MNHNS and SASEGT. In nucleotides, the CDR3 is TGTGCCAGCAAGGGCGGCAACTACAATGAGCAGTTCTTC. It codes for CASKGGNYNEQFF.

The J gene is TRBJ1-2, the V gene TRBV30; D is possibly TRBD1 (5 bases). The CDR3 loop spans 15 amino acids. Germline V gene sequence: CDR1 GTSNPN, CDR2 SVGIG (reference sequence). Deletions cut 2 bases from V and 5 bases from J, with 18 bases between. CDR3 region: CAWSQVFAGNYGYTF. In DNA form, the CDR3 reads TGTGCCTGGAGTCAGGTTTTTGCAGGGAATTATGGCTACACCTTC.

This clonotype was seen a handful of times. This chain links TRBV28 with TRBJ2-1; D may be TRBD1 (5 bases). The CDR3 contains 15 residues. The V gene's germline CDR1 is MDHEN and CDR2 SYDVKM. V shed 4 bases and J shed 0 bases, with 10 bases lying between them. The CDR3 DNA sequence: TGTGCCAGCAGTTCACAGGCTAGCTCCTACAATGAGCAGTTCTTC. Protein sequence: CASSSQASSYNEQFF.

This clonotype has a handful of counts. The genes are TRBV11-2 and TRBJ1-1; no clear D gene. V was cut by 5 bases and J by 8 bases, with 6 bases left in between. The germline gives CDR1 SGHAT, CDR2 FQNNGV. CDR3 length: 10 amino acids. The CDR3 DNA is TGTGCCAGCAGCATTAGAGAAGCTTTCTTT. Protein: CASSIREAFF. Together with reference TRBV11-2 and TRBJ1-1, the CDR3 gives the full variable domain: EAGVAQSPRYKIIEKRQSVAFWCNPISGHATLYWYQQILGQGPKLLIQFQNNGVVDDSQLPKDRFSAERLKGVDSTLKIQPAKLEDSAVYLCASSIREAFFGQGTRLTVV.

The V gene is TRBV7-9, the J gene TRBJ1-2, with TRBD1 matching 7 bases. V lost 3 bases, J lost 5 bases, and 9 bases stayed unmatched. Germline V gene sequence: CDR1 SEHNR, CDR2 FQNEAQ (reference sequence). The CDR3 is 15 residues long. CDR3 loop: CASSFGGDSIYGYTF. For the CDR3, the DNA is TGTGCCAGCAGCTTCGGGGGGGACAGTATATATGGCTACACCTTC.

In its sample, this clonotype was seen many times. The J gene is TRBJ2-1, the V gene TRBV3-1; D remains unclear. V lost 1 base, J lost 10 bases, and 8 bases lay in between. This CDR3 contains 12 residues. Germline values: CDR1 LGHDT, CDR2 YNNKEL (reference sequence). This CDR3 reads CASSQGYSEQFF. The CDR3 bases are TGTGCCAGCAGCCAAGGGTATAGCGAGCAGTTCTTC.

Worth noting for this clonotype: One junction end does not reproduce the germline sequence, and a read error may be involved. The chain combines TRBV19 with TRBJ1-5; TRBD1 aligns across 10 bases. Germline-derived CDR1 and CDR2 are LNHDA and SQIVND (reference sequence). CDR3 length equals 17 residues. CDR3 sequence reads: CASRWDRGIGGNQPRHF. CDR3 in DNA: TGTGCCAGTAGGTGGGACAGGGGAATTGGTGGCAATCAGCCCCGGCATTTT.

This clonotype appeared many times. V and J are TRBV7-8 and TRBJ2-5, with a possible D match to TRBD1 (8 bases). The CDR3 extends over 17 amino acids. V lost 1 base and J 3 bases, leaving 18 bases between the germline ends. Looked up from germline, CDR1 is SGHVS and CDR2 is FQNEAQ. The chain's CDR3 is CASSLGGGRGREETQYF. CDR3 coding DNA: TGTGCCAGCAGCTTAGGGGGGGGCAGGGGGCGCGAAGAGACCCAGTACTTC.

This clonotype was counted many times. The chain is built from TRBV6-1 and TRBJ2-7; no clear D gene. Germline CDR1 and CDR2: MNHNS and SASEGT. This CDR3 spans 11 amino acids. V was pared by 6 bases and J by 2 bases, with 5 bases between. CDR3 amino acids: CASRKAYEQYF. CDR3 nucleotide sequence: TGTGCCAGCAGGAAAGCCTACGAGCAGTACTTC.

This clonotype was seen only a few times. V and J are TRBV7-2 and TRBJ2-2; a possible D gene is TRBD2 (6 bases). Between the trimmed V and J ends, which lost 5 bases and 2 bases, there was a span of 15 bases. Germline lookup yields CDR1 SGHTA and CDR2 FQGNSA. There are 16 residues in the CDR3. CDR3 loop: CASSPRTTINTGELFF. As DNA, the CDR3 is TGTGCCAGCAGCCCCCGGACTACTATAAACACCGGGGAGCTGTTTTTT.

Ten or more counts support this clonotype. This chain joins TRBV20-1 and TRBJ1-5; 11 bases fit TRBD1. V shed 1 base, J shed 6 bases, and the junction held 2 bases outside the gene matches. Germline V gene data show CDR1 as DFQATT and CDR2 as SNEGSKA (reference sequence). The CDR3 covers 14 residues. The CDR3 region is CSARGDRGFQPQHF. The CDR3 DNA is TGCAGTGCTAGAGGGGACAGGGGGTTTCAGCCCCAGCATTTT.

This chain connects TRBV12-3 or TRBV12-4 to TRBJ2-1; a possible D gene is TRBD2 (6 bases). The CDR3 totals 14 residues. V was pared by 5 bases and J by 5 bases, with 13 bases between. CDR3 region: CASSPGLKDNEQFF. Here the CDR3 DNA reads TGTGCCAGCAGTCCGGGACTTAAAGACAATGAGCAGTTCTTC.